Given below is one T cell receptor beta chain in context. Antigen specificity is unknown. The sequenced template was cDNA made from the entire isolated RNA. Only in-frame clones appear in the TCRdb table, and some are missing; sequencing was by immunoSEQ multiplex PCR. Here the sample spans about 700,000 clones, over 10% being singletons. This record comes from a study of beta chain features in type 1 diabetes. Overall study findings and caveats: Researchers report that Type 1 diabetes patients had moderately but significantly shorter TCRB CDR3s across all four CD4+ subsets.

The ends were cut back, 5 bases at V and 2 bases at J, with 22 bases in the middle. This CDR3 is built from 17 residues. Germline CDR1 and CDR2: MNHEY and SMNVEV (reference sequence). The V call is TRBV27, the J call TRBJ2-7; D is perhaps TRBD1 (6 bases). The clonotype was recovered from a man between 18 and 35 years old with type 1 diabetes. Sequenced sample: naive CD4+ T cells from blood. CDR3 coding DNA: TGTGCCAGCAGTCGGACCTTCGTACGGGACATCACCTACGAGCAGTACTTC. Amino acid sequence: CASSRTFVRDITYEQYF.